This TCR beta chain was sequenced in a study of shared clonotypes between healthy human individuals. The protocol was immunoSEQ multiplex PCR, while the TCRdb copy is restricted to in-frame clones and leaves out a portion. The table includes 150,000 to 200,000 clones, around 63% detected once. CDR3 size: 13 residues. V gave up 8 bases and J gave up 6 bases, with 16 bases separating them. Germline-derived CDR1 and CDR2 are MNHEY and SVGAGI. This clone was detected many times. Its matching antigen is unknown. Splitting the CD4+ cells yielded a CD45RA+ naive subset and a CD45RA-negative memory subset. Notes on the study in general: As a rule, naive subsets had a larger estimated richness than memory subsets.

The sample comprised memory CD4+ T cells sorted from blood. Indicated subset: CD45RA-negative fraction. The receptor's source is a man aged 25 to 40 in good health. J is TRBJ1-2 and V is TRBV6-5; TRBD1 is a possible D gene (5 bases). CDR3 in amino acids: CASHDRGRHGYTF. For the CDR3, the DNA is TGTGCCAGCCACGACCGGGGGAGACATGGCTACACCTTC.